This T cell receptor (beta chain) was documented in a study of CD8+ T cells in alopecia areata. Study results and limitations: Scalp sequencing also captures normal skin's resident alphabeta T cells.

The germline gives CDR1 DFQATT, CDR2 SNEGSKA (reference sequence). V lost 0 bases to trimming and J lost 7 bases, with 6 bases between them. This CDR3 is built from 11 residues. Once RNA had been extracted, it was reverse transcribed into cDNA to act as the sequencing template. Produced via immunoSEQ multiplex PCR; TCRdb's table is partial and in-frame only. The table shows 150,000 to 160,000 clones, with about 53% occurring only once. On this clone itself: The antigen remains undetermined.

This sequence originates from a human donor with alopecia areata. The specimen comprised CD8+ T cells sorted from blood, sampled at week 0. The chain links TRBV20-1 to TRBJ2-5; D call uncertain. Here the CDR3 DNA reads TGCAGTGCTAGAGATTCCGGGACCCAGTACTTC. Its protein product is CSARDSGTQYF.